This is a list of T cell receptor beta chains from one sample in a study of cytomegalovirus exposure and HLA in healthy donors. Here immunoSEQ multiplex PCR was the method, and the copy in TCRdb shows in-frame clones only, minus some. The repertoire has about 160,000 clones, roughly two thirds of them found once; the top ten carry roughly 4.1%. Material: PBMCs. All receptors come from a woman between 18 and 30 years old in good health and CMV-seropositive. The CDR3 runs from the conserved cysteine through the conserved F or W.

CASSRQGPTYGYTF,TRBV5-5,14
CASTNRNTEAFF,TRBV6-5,12
CASSQGWGFTGELFF,TRBV7-2,15
CATSRGPGTAITGELFF,TRBV15,17
CASSDPGGAGELFF,TRBV10-1,14
CASSFGTGDGYTF,TRBV7-3,13
CASSLDRQLLMNTEAFF,TRBV5-4,17
CARSLVWLAGLQAGGYNEQFF,TRBV7-5,21
CASSREGVYEQYF,TRBV7-9,13
CASSMTGTGRYEQYF,TRBV11-1,15
CASSVGHGGAPFNEQFF,TRBV9,17
CASSPDRVGREQYF,TRBV6-6,14
CAITYDRDFGYTF,TRBV10-3,13
CASSVQTSGTGELFF,TRBV9,15
CASSPTRGNTEAFF,TRBV27,14
CASSGGVQETQYF,TRBV5-1,13
CASSLQVTNTEAFF,TRBV27,14
CSVEMRGEQYF,TRBV29-1,11
CASSLEGYEQYF,TRBV5-1,12
CASSRELQETQYF,TRBV6-1,13
CASSENAGSIYEQYF,TRBV7-3,15
CATSRDRAWEQPQHF,TRBV15,15
CASSQDQGYGYTF,TRBV4-2,13
CASSLGAGGEQYF,TRBV7-9,13
CASTRRGTGGGEQFF,TRBV2,15
CASRSFGAGEIYEQYF,TRBV27,16
CASRTGGKKAEQYF,TRBV6-5,14
CASRQPGLSIYEQYF,TRBV2,15
CASSQEGFSGGAPGADTQYF,TRBV14,20
CASSEQATGELFF,TRBV2,13
CASSQRGGSYNEQFF,TRBV4-3,15
CASSLGLGLAGSLEQFF,TRBV5-8,17
CASRQGNGANVLTF,TRBV6-5,14
CASSPSTGVTYEQYF,TRBV27,15
CASSPRTVTEAFF,TRBV27,13
CASSPSSGYNEQFF,TRBV14,14